The clone carrying this T cell receptor (beta chain) was recorded many times. This record comes from a study of neurological immune-mediated disorders. This CDR3 has 12 residues. V lost 6 bases and J lost 0, with 5 bases in between. The V gene's germline CDR1 is ENHRY and CDR2 SYGVKD. The cDNA came from 5'RACE, which used 10-nucleotide random UMIs. A single record per CDR3 protein comes from TCRdb applying MiXCR to the 5' RACE reads. The sample contains 100,000 or so distinct CDR3 sequences, 3.5% of which appear only once. Source material: PBMCs. The chain combines TRBV10-3 with TRBJ1-1, with D unresolved. This TCR was sampled from a woman aged 18-29 years with multiple sclerosis. The CDR3 DNA sequence: TGTGCCATCAGGGGAATGAACACTGAAGCTTTCTTT. Residues: CAIRGMNTEAFF.